This passage covers 19 T cell receptor beta chains from one sample sequenced in a study of stem cell transplantation in POMP-related autoinflammatory disease. Sequenced by immunoSEQ multiplex PCR; TCRdb stores in-frame clones only, minus some. The sample shows some 26,000 clones, 82% of them seen only once. The source material was CD4+ T cells from PBMCs, sampled before stem cell transplantation. These receptor sequences come from a human donor with POMP-related autoinflammation and immune dysregulation (PRAID).

J is TRBJ1-3 and V is TRBV5-1; D is perhaps TRBD1 (5 bases). Germline CDR1 SGHRS, CDR2 YFSETQ. CDR3 size: 16 residues. V gave up 4 bases and J gave up 2 bases, with 16 bases separating them. The CDR3 spells CASSPETTETGNTIYF. DNA of the CDR3: TGCGCCAGCAGCCCGGAAACGACAGAAACTGGAAACACCATATATTTT.

The CDR3 DNA sequence: TGTGCCAGCCGCCTAGCGGGGGGTATAGATACGCAGTATTTT. It yields the protein CASRLAGGIDTQYF. This rearrangement joins TRBV6-1 to TRBJ2-3, with 11 bases that match TRBD2. CDR1 is MNHNS and CDR2 is SASEGT in the germline V gene. CDR3 length: 14 residues. V lost 8 bases to trimming and J lost 5 bases; unmatched junction nucleotides: 6.

This clone has just a few counts. Other DNA sequences from this sample encode an identical CDR3 as well. This chain links TRBV30 with TRBJ1-3; no firm D call. Germline V lookup: CDR1 GTSNPN, CDR2 SVGIG (reference sequence). The CDR3 spans 12 residues. Trimming pared 0 bases from V and 1 base from J, leaving 1 base between. CDR3 sequence: CAWSVSGNTIYF. The CDR3 DNA follows: TGTGCCTGGAGTGTATCTGGAAACACCATATATTTT. The entire variable domain, with the rest obtained from reference TRBV30 and TRBJ1-3, is as follows: SQTIHQWPATLVQPVGSPLSLECTVEGTSNPNLYWYRQAAGRGLQLLFYSVGIGQISSEVPQNLSASRPQDRQFILSSKKLLLSDSGFYLCAWSVSGNTIYFGEGSWLTVV.

The rearrangement joins TRBV5-1 to TRBJ1-2; D uncertain. The V end was cut by 0 bases, the J end by 2 bases, with 8 bases between. Germline V gives CDR1 SGHRS, CDR2 YFSETQ. This CDR3 has 14 residues. Written as DNA, the CDR3 is TGCGCCAGCAGCTTGGCATACAAGAACTATGGCTACACCTTC. This sequence encodes CASSLAYKNYGYTF.

The chain's CDR3 is CAWSVGVGQGDEKLFF. Here the CDR3 DNA reads TGTGCCTGGAGTGTAGGGGTGGGACAGGGAGATGAAAAACTGTTTTTT. This rearrangement joins TRBV30 to TRBJ1-4; 9 nucleotides align to TRBD1. With 0 bases clipped from V and 6 bases from J, the junction kept 8 bases outside the gene matches. Germline CDR1 GTSNPN, CDR2 SVGIG (reference sequence). This CDR3 is 16 amino acids long.

The sample holds one count of this clone. The chain recombines TRBV28 with TRBJ2-1; TRBD2 agrees at 7 bases. V gave up 4 bases and J gave up 2 bases; unmatched junction bases: 8. Germline assignment: CDR1 MDHEN and CDR2 SYDVKM. The CDR3 spans 16 residues. The DNA for the CDR3 is TGTGCCAGCAGTTCCGCGGGAGTGTCTCCCTACAATGAGCAGTTCTTC. This codes for CASSSAGVSPYNEQFF.

This clone was seen once. The gene calls are TRBV9 and TRBJ1-1; possibly TRBD1 for D (5 bases). CDR1 is SGDLS, CDR2 YYNGEE, per germline. Trimming left V 3 bases short and J 8 bases short, with 8 bases between. CDR3 length: 11 amino acids. The CDR3 coding sequence is TGTGCCAGCAGCGACGGGGGGGAAGCTTTCTTT. It is translated as CASSDGGEAFF.

The sample holds one count of this clone. J is TRBJ2-2 and V is TRBV19, with D maybe TRBD2 (5 bases). V was shortened by 6 bases and J by 5 bases, with 22 bases between the two germline ends. CDR1 is LNHDA and CDR2 is SQIVND in the germline V gene (reference sequence). The CDR3 runs 17 residues. CDR3 sequence (DNA): TGTGCCAGTAGACCCGGCGGGCTTTTAAGCGAAACCGGGGAGCTGTTTTTT. Translation: CASRPGGLLSETGELFF.

The V and J genes are TRBV2 and TRBJ2-1, with D possibly matching TRBD1 (7 bases). The CDR3 has 13 amino acids. V was clipped by 6 bases and J by 8 bases, with 14 bases between them. CDR1 is SNHLY and CDR2 is FYNNEI in the germline V gene. The CDR3, as DNA: TGTGCCAGCAGGCGGGACAGTTCCGATGAGCAGTTCTTC. Encoded protein: CASRRDSSDEQFF.

The genes are TRBV4-2 and TRBJ1-1, with D perhaps TRBD1 (5 bases). Trimming removed 0 bases from V and 9 bases from J, with 11 bases in between. The CDR3 is 13 residues long. Germline V gene data show CDR1 as LGHNA and CDR2 as YNFKEQ. The chain's CDR3 is CASSQDEDRKAFF. The CDR3 DNA is TGTGCCAGCAGCCAAGACGAAGACAGAAAAGCTTTCTTT.

The rearrangement joins TRBV11-3 to TRBJ2-3; D remains ambiguous. The germline gives CDR1 SGHNT, CDR2 YENEEA. CDR3 length equals 13 residues. Trimming cost V 1 base and J 5 bases, with 7 bases left between them. The CDR3 is CASSLGSGDTQYF. Written as DNA, the CDR3 is TGTGCCAGCAGCTTAGGTTCGGGAGATACGCAGTATTTT.

The genes are TRBV4-1 and TRBJ2-6, with a tentative D call TRBD1 (6 bases). V was trimmed by 2 bases and J by 1 base, leaving 12 bases between them. Germline CDR1 reads MGHRA; CDR2 reads YSYEKL. The CDR3 has 17 amino acids. The CDR3, as DNA: TGCGCCAGCAGCCAACTCCAGGGGTATTCTGGGGCCAACGTCCTGACTTTC. Residues: CASSQLQGYSGANVLTF.

This clone has more than one count but fewer than ten. The chain links TRBV2 to TRBJ2-7; tentatively, D is TRBD1 (5 bases). Germline-derived CDR1 and CDR2 are SNHLY and FYNNEI. Trimming took 6 bases from V and 4 from J, leaving 13 bases between them. This CDR3 comprises 13 residues. The CDR3 here is CASSLSAGYEQYF. The CDR3 DNA follows: TGTGCCAGCAGCCTATCGGCAGGGTACGAGCAGTACTTC.

V and J are TRBV2 and TRBJ1-1; D is uncertain. Germline assignment: CDR1 SNHLY and CDR2 FYNNEI. V gave up 7 bases and J gave up 3 bases, with 12 bases separating them. The CDR3 sequence is 13 residues long. The DNA of the CDR3 is TGTGCCAGCACAGGTCTTCCGGACACTGAAGCTTTCTTT. This codes for CASTGLPDTEAFF. The full variable domain, with the rest looked up from reference TRBV2 and TRBJ1-1, is EPEVTQTPSHQVTQMGQEVILRCVPISNHLYFYWYRQILGQKVEFLVSFYNNEISEKSEIFDDQFSVERPDGSNFTLKIRSTKLEDSAMYFCASTGLPDTEAFFGQGTRLTVV.

The chain recombines TRBV5-6 with TRBJ1-2; no clear D gene. Trimming cost V 7 bases and J 3 bases, with 10 bases left between them. The CDR3 runs 12 residues. CDR1 and CDR2 from the germline V gene are SGHDT and YYEEEE. The CDR3 protein is CASGPSDYGYTF. For the CDR3, the DNA is TGTGCCAGCGGCCCGTCGGACTATGGCTACACCTTC. Supplemented by reference TRBV5-6 and TRBJ1-2, the full variable domain reads DAGVTQSPTHLIKTRGQQVTLRCSPKSGHDTVSWYQQALGQGPQFIFQYYEEEERQRGNFPDRFSGHQFPNYSSELNVNALLLGDSALYLCASGPSDYGYTFGSGTRLTVV.

The chain links TRBV6-5 to TRBJ1-4, with 7 bases lining up with TRBD1. Germline V gene sequence: CDR1 MNHEY, CDR2 SVGAGI. The V and J ends lost 4 bases and 5 bases, in that order; junction bases with no gene match: 10. The CDR3 consists of 16 residues. CDR3 nucleotides: TGTGCCAGCAGTTTTCAGGGACAGAGCCTCAATGAAAAACTGTTTTTT. Translation gives CASSFQGQSLNEKLFF.

The sample holds a few counts of this clone. The rearrangement joins TRBV7-9 to TRBJ1-2; TRBD1 matches 8 bases. The germline gives CDR1 SEHNR, CDR2 FQNEAQ (reference sequence). V lost 5 bases and J lost 3; bases outside the gene matches: 8. The CDR3 is 15 amino acids. CDR3 DNA: TGTGCCAGCAGCACCGGACAGGGACTGGACTATGGCTACACCTTC. Translation gives CASSTGQGLDYGYTF. The full variable domain, with the rest looked up from reference TRBV7-9 and TRBJ1-2, is DTGVSQNPRHKITKRGQNVTFRCDPISEHNRLYWYRQTLGQGPEFLTYFQNEAQLEKSRLLSDRFSAERPKGSFSTLEIQRTEQGDSAMYLCASSTGQGLDYGYTFGSGTRLTVV.

This clone is deemed medium-sized. CDR3 protein: CASSRGRTNEKLFF. CDR3 nucleotide sequence: TGTGCCAGTAGCCGGGGAAGAACCAATGAAAAACTGTTTTTT. The chain couples TRBV19 to TRBJ1-4; D not resolved. This CDR3 has 14 amino acids. The V end lost 6 bases, the J end lost 5 bases, and 13 bases lay between the germline ends. Germline loops: CDR1 LNHDA, CDR2 SQIVND (reference sequence).

The chain uses TRBV27 and TRBJ2-7; 8 positions agree with TRBD1. This CDR3 region has 15 residues. The V and J ends lost 6 bases and 0 bases, in that order; junction bases with no gene match: 7. Germline V gene lookup returns CDR1 MNHEY and CDR2 SMNVEV (reference sequence). In DNA form, the CDR3 reads TGTGCCAGCAGAACCACCGGGACAGGCTCCTACGAGCAGTACTTC. This sequence encodes CASRTTGTGSYEQYF.